Below, 10 T cell receptor beta chains from the same sample are listed, as sequenced in a study of blood T cell repertoires in COVID-19. Produced via immunoSEQ multiplex PCR; TCRdb's table is partial and in-frame only. This sample has fewer than 350,000 clones, with roughly 91% found just once. Specimen: PBMCs or T cells enriched from blood (not recorded which). These TCRs come from a woman in her sixties in a cohort exposed to, infected with or recovered from COVID-19 (not recorded which).

The chain uses TRBV28 and TRBJ1-5; 8 positions match TRBD1. This CDR3 is 13 amino acids long. Trimming took 6 bases from V and 7 from J; bases not matched to a gene: 5. Germline lookup yields CDR1 MDHEN and CDR2 SYDVKM. The CDR3 DNA is TGTGCCAGCAGCCGGACAGGGCAACAGCCCCAGCATTTT. Amino acids: CASSRTGQQPQHF.

This chain links TRBV6-5 with TRBJ1-3; D ambiguous. The germline V gene encodes CDR1 MNHEY and CDR2 SVGAGI. There are 15 residues in the CDR3. The V and J ends lost 0 bases and 0 bases respectively, with 6 bases between them. This chain's CDR3 is CASSYSTSSGNTIYF. In DNA form, the CDR3 reads TGTGCCAGCAGTTACTCGACAAGCTCTGGAAACACCATATATTTT.

This chain connects TRBV19 to TRBJ2-5; 10 bases agree with TRBD2. The CDR3 runs to 15 residues. Germline loops: CDR1 LNHDA, CDR2 SQIVND (reference sequence). V trimming: 3 bases; J trimming: 5 bases; junction bases outside the gene matches: 6. DNA for the CDR3: TGTGCCAGTAGTATGCAAGCGGGAGGGTGGGAGACCCAGTACTTC. Residues: CASSMQAGGWETQYF.

CDR3 loop: CASSLSAGGSSYEQYF. The CDR3 nucleotides are TGTGCCAGCAGCTTGTCAGCGGGAGGGAGCTCCTACGAGCAGTACTTC. This rearrangement joins TRBV5-4 to TRBJ2-7, with 10 bases lining up with TRBD2. From germline, CDR1 is SGHNT and CDR2 YYREEE (reference sequence). With 1 base clipped from V and 0 bases from J, the junction kept 4 bases outside the gene matches. CDR3 length equals 16 residues.

The chain is built from TRBV14 and TRBJ1-1; D may be TRBD1 (6 bases). This CDR3 has 13 amino acids. Germline V gives CDR1 SGHDN, CDR2 FVKESK. Trimming shortened V by 2 bases and J by 6 bases, and 10 bases separated the two germline ends. CDR3: CASSQTGLPEAFF. CDR3 in DNA: TGTGCCAGCAGCCAAACAGGGCTACCTGAAGCTTTCTTT.

The rearrangement links TRBV28 to TRBJ2-7, with D possibly TRBD2 on 6 matching bases. The V and J ends lost 5 bases and 1 base respectively, with 15 bases between them. Germline values: CDR1 MDHEN, CDR2 SYDVKM. The CDR3 has 15 amino acids. CDR3 nucleotide sequence: TGTGCCAGCAGTATAGGGGACTCCACTTCCTACGAGCAGTACTTC. Its translation is CASSIGDSTSYEQYF.

Remarks on this clone: A junction end diverges from the germline sequence, so it may reflect a read error. V gene TRBV7-7 combines with J gene TRBJ2-5; D is possibly TRBD1 (6 bases). The CDR3 has 13 amino acids. The germline V gene encodes CDR1 SSHAT and CDR2 FNYEAQ (reference sequence). The CDR3 loop is CASSLRGQETQYF. The CDR3 region has the DNA TGTGCTAGCAGCTTAAGGGGGCAAGAGACCCAGTACTTC.

V usage is TRBV29-1 and J usage is TRBJ2-1, with D tentatively TRBD2 (6 bases). The CDR3 sequence is 13 residues long. V lost 3 bases to trimming and J lost 5 bases, with 11 bases between them. CDR1 and CDR2 (germline): SQVTM, ANQGSEA. As DNA, the CDR3 is TGCAGCGTTGAGGCTAGCGTCCACAATGAGCAGTTCTTC. It yields the protein CSVEASVHNEQFF.

The chain joins TRBV7-6 to TRBJ2-3; D is uncertain. V dropped 6 bases and J dropped 0 bases, with 10 bases sitting between them. This CDR3 spans 14 amino acids. In germline, CDR1 is SGHVS, CDR2 FNYEAQ. The CDR3 region has the DNA TGTGCCAGCAGGGAAGACTTTAGCACAGATACGCAGTATTTT. Its protein product is CASREDFSTDTQYF.

This clone was seen many times. The V call is TRBV28, the J call TRBJ2-7; 11 bases fit TRBD2. The CDR3 contains 18 residues. After removal of 4 bases from V and 2 bases from J, the junction contained 13 bases not matched to a gene. The germline gives CDR1 MDHEN, CDR2 SYDVKM. The DNA of the CDR3 is TGTGCCAGCAGTTCTATCCTGTCGGGACTAGCGGAGCCCTACGAGCAGTACTTC. Encoded protein: CASSSILSGLAEPYEQYF.